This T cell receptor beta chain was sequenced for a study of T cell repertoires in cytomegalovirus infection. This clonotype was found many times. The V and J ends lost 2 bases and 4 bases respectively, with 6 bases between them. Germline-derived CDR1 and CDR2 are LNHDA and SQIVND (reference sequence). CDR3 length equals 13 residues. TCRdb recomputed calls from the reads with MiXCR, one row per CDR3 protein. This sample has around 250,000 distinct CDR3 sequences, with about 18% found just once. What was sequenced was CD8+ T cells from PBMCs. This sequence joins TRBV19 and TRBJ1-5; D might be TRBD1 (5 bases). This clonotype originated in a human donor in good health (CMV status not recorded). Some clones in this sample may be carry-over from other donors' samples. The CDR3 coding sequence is TGTGCCAGTAGTATACCAGGGAATCAGCCCCAGCATTTT. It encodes CASSIPGNQPQHF. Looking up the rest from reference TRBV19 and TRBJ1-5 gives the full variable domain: DGGITQSPKYLFRKEGQNVTLSCEQNLNHDAMYWYRQDPGQGLRLIYYSQIVNDFQKGDIAEGYSVSREKKESFPLTVTSAQKNPTAFYLCASSIPGNQPQHFGDGTRLSIL.